Below are 12 T cell receptor beta chains sequenced from a single sample in a study of T cell clones after liver transplantation. Some clones are missing from TCRdb's copy, which holds only in-frame ones; the method was immunoSEQ multiplex PCR. Among about 33,000 clones, about 95% were seen once, and the ten largest hold 25% to 30%. Source: CD8+ T cells from blood, taken 12 months after liver transplant. The receptor source for this set is a human patient who received a liver transplant. Some T cells may be graft donor cells.

The V gene is TRBV10-3, the J gene TRBJ2-5; the D gene is possibly TRBD2 (6 bases). This CDR3 has 14 amino acids. CDR1 is ENHRY, CDR2 SYGVKD, per germline. The ends were cut back, 4 bases at V and 4 bases at J, with 13 bases in the middle. The DNA of the CDR3 is TGTGCCATCAGTGGGGCGTCGGGAGCAGAGACCCAGTACTTC. This encodes CAISGASGAETQYF.

The J gene is TRBJ1-6, the V gene TRBV25-1, with D maybe TRBD1 (6 bases). Trimming stripped 6 bases from V and 9 bases from J, with 15 bases between. Germline CDR1 is MGHDK and CDR2 is SYGVNS. The CDR3 contains 14 residues. CDR3 region: CASRISGEGSPLHF. CDR3 nucleotides: TGTGCCAGCAGGATCTCAGGGGAAGGTTCACCCCTCCACTTT.

CDR3 sequence (DNA): TGTGCCAGCAGTGACAACTATGGCTACACCTTC. This sequence encodes CASSDNYGYTF. The chain carries TRBV9 and TRBJ1-2; D is ambiguous. Germline values: CDR1 SGDLS, CDR2 YYNGEE. Trimming removed 5 bases at V and 2 bases at J, with 4 bases between. The CDR3 covers 11 residues.

The rearrangement links TRBV7-9 to TRBJ2-1; 8 bases align to TRBD1. The CDR3 is made up of 15 amino acids. The V gene end was trimmed by 5 bases and the J gene end by 5 bases; junction bases not matched to a gene: 8. Germline-derived CDR1 and CDR2 are SEHNR and FQNEAQ (reference sequence). In DNA, the CDR3 is TGTGCCAGCAGCCCCGGGACAGGTGGGCACAATGAGCAGTTCTTC. This gives the protein CASSPGTGGHNEQFF.

V and J are TRBV28 and TRBJ1-2; possible D gene TRBD1, 6 bases. The CDR3 extends over 15 amino acids. The germline V gene encodes CDR1 MDHEN and CDR2 SYDVKM. V was cut by 3 bases and J by 7 bases, with 18 bases left in between. CDR3 amino acids: CASSFFGGEYFGYTF. The DNA of the CDR3 is TGTGCCAGCAGTTTTTTTGGGGGCGAGTACTTTGGCTACACCTTC.

The CDR3 nucleotides are TGTGCCAGCAGTAAAATAAACACGGAGCCCCAGCATTTT. Translating gives CASSKINTEPQHF. The rearrangement uses TRBV28 and TRBJ1-5, with D uncertain. The germline V gene has CDR1 MDHEN and CDR2 SYDVKM. The V end was cut by 5 bases, the J end by 8 bases, with 13 bases between. The CDR3 covers 13 residues.

J is TRBJ2-7 and V is TRBV4-2, with TRBD2 matching over 12 bases. The CDR3 runs to 14 residues. Germline CDR1 is LGHNA and CDR2 is YNFKEQ. Trimming cost V 4 bases and J 2 bases; bases outside gene matches: 0. The CDR3 DNA reads TGTGCCAGCAGCCCTAGCGGGAGGGCCTACGAGCAGTACTTC. Its protein product is CASSPSGRAYEQYF.

The chain is built from TRBV2 and TRBJ1-5; D gene unclear. The ends were cut back, 6 bases at V and 6 bases at J, with 18 bases in the middle. The CDR3 totals 15 residues. CDR1 SNHLY and CDR2 FYNNEI come from the germline V gene. As DNA, the CDR3 is TGTGCCAGCAGCGCCGACCCAACTGAGGGTCAGCCCCAGCATTTT. It codes for CASSADPTEGQPQHF. Full variable domain (outside the CDR3, taken from reference TRBV2 and TRBJ1-5): EPEVTQTPSHQVTQMGQEVILRCVPISNHLYFYWYRQILGQKVEFLVSFYNNEISEKSEIFDDQFSVERPDGSNFTLKIRSTKLEDSAMYFCASSADPTEGQPQHFGDGTRLSIL.

The genes are TRBV28 and TRBJ2-7, with D perhaps matching TRBD1 or TRBD2 (5 bases each). The germline V gene encodes CDR1 MDHEN and CDR2 SYDVKM. V was cut by 3 bases and J by 3 bases, with 15 bases left in between. This CDR3 region has 15 residues. The CDR3 DNA is TGTGCCAGCAGTTTCGGGGACCCGATGTTCTACGAGCAGTACTTC. Protein: CASSFGDPMFYEQYF.

CDR3 DNA sequence: TGTGCCAGCAGCCTTGGAGACACTGAAGCTTTCTTT. Its translation: CASSLGDTEAFF. The genes are TRBV5-6 and TRBJ1-1; D remains unclear. Germline-derived CDR1 and CDR2 are SGHDT and YYEEEE. The CDR3 consists of 12 residues. Trimming left V 4 bases short and J 3 bases short, with 7 bases between.

V and J are TRBV28 and TRBJ1-4, with 9 bases fitting TRBD1. V shed 4 bases and J 5 bases; nucleotides not matched to a gene: 5. CDR3 length equals 15 residues. Germline assignment: CDR1 MDHEN and CDR2 SYDVKM. CDR3 loop: CASSSTGTGNEKLFF. In DNA form, the CDR3 reads TGTGCCAGCAGTTCCACCGGGACAGGGAATGAAAAACTGTTTTTT.

The gene calls are TRBV5-1 and TRBJ2-7; 11 nucleotides line up with TRBD2. Germline V lookup: CDR1 SGHRS, CDR2 YFSETQ. Trimming took 3 bases from V and 3 from J; bases not matched to a gene: 5. The CDR3 loop spans 15 amino acids. CDR3 sequence: CASSSTSGSGYEQYF. CDR3 sequence (DNA): TGCGCCAGCAGCTCCACTAGCGGGAGTGGCTACGAGCAGTACTTC.